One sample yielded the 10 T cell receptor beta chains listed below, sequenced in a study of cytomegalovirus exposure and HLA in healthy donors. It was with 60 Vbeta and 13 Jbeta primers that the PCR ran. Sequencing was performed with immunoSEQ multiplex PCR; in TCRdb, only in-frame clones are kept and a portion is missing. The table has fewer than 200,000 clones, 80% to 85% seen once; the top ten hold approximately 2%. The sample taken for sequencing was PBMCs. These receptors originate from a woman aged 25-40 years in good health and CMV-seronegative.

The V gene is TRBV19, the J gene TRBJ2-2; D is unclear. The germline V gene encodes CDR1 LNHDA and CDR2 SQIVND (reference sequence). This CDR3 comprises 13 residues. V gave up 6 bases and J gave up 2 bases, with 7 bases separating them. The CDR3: CASRPGNTGELFF. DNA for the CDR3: TGTGCCAGTAGGCCAGGTAACACCGGGGAGCTGTTTTTT.

The CDR3 sequence is CAARRGFNTEAFF. The CDR3 bases are TGTGCCGCGCGGCGGGGTTTTAACACTGAAGCTTTCTTT. The V gene is TRBV27, the J gene TRBJ1-1; no reliable D call. Germline CDR1 is MNHEY and CDR2 is SMNVEV (reference sequence). V dropped 11 bases and J dropped 2 bases, with 15 bases sitting between them. This CDR3 has 13 amino acids.

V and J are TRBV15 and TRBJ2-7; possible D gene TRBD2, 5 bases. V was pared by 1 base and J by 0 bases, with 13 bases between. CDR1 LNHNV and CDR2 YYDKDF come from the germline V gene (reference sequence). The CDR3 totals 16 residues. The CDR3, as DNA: TGTGCCACCAGCAGAGGCCAGGACTGGACCTCCTACGAGCAGTACTTC. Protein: CATSRGQDWTSYEQYF.

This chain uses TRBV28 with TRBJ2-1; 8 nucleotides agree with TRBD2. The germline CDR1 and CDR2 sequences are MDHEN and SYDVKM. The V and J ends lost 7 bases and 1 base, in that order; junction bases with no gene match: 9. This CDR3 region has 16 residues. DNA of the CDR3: TGTGCCAGCAACCCGTTAGCGGGGTCGTCCTACAATGAGCAGTTCTTC. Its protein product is CASNPLAGSSYNEQFF.

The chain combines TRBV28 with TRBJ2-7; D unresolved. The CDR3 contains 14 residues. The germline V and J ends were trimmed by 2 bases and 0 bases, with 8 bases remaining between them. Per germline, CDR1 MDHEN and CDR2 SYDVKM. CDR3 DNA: TGTGCCAGCAGTTTACGACTGCCCTCCTACGAGCAGTACTTC. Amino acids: CASSLRLPSYEQYF.

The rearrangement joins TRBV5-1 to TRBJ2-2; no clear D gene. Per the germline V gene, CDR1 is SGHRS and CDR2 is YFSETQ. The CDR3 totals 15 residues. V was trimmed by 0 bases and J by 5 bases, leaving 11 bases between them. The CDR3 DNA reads TGCGCCAGCAGCTTGGAATCGGTTGGTACCGGGGAGCTGTTTTTT. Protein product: CASSLESVGTGELFF.

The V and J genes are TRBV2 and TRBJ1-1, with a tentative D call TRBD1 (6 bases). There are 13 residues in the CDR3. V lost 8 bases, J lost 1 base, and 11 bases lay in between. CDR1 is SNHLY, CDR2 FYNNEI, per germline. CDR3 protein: CASGKGENTEAFF. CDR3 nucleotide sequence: TGTGCCAGCGGCAAGGGGGAGAACACTGAAGCTTTCTTT.

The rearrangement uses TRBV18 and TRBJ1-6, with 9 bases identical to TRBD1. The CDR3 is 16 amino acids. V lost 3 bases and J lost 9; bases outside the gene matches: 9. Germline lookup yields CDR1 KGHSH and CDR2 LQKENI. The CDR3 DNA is TGTGCCAGCTCACCGATCGGACAGGGGATCGGTTCACCCCTCCACTTT. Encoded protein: CASSPIGQGIGSPLHF.

The CDR3 loop reads CASRMGHLNTEAFF. In DNA form, the CDR3 reads TGTGCCAGCAGGATGGGACATCTGAACACTGAAGCTTTCTTT. The rearrangement links TRBV28 to TRBJ1-1, with D maybe TRBD1 (6 bases). The CDR3 loop spans 14 amino acids. Germline V gives CDR1 MDHEN, CDR2 SYDVKM. V shed 6 bases and J shed 0 bases, with 11 bases lying between them.

DNA for the CDR3: TGCGCCAGCAGCCAAGTCTTCAGTAGCGAGGCCGCAGGGGCCAACGTCCTGACTTTC. Translation: CASSQVFSSEAAGANVLTF. This sequence joins TRBV4-3 and TRBJ2-6, with TRBD2 as a possible D gene (5 bases). From germline, CDR1 is LGHNA and CDR2 YSLEER. The CDR3 sequence is 19 residues long. V lost 1 base and J 4 bases, leaving 20 bases between the germline ends.